This T cell receptor beta chain originates from a study of neurological immune-mediated disorders (dated by TCRdb to the late 2010s). About the investigation overall: Among the approximately 35 multiple sclerosis patients, relapsing-remitting MS accounted for some 30 and secondary progressive MS accounted for 3. Alongside PBMC samples, the set of 80 to 130 TCR-beta libraries contained longitudinal samples, technical triplicates, and paired CD4+ and CD8+ T-cell subsets that had been sorted. Of the roughly 71 subjects in the cohort, some 15 were HAM/TSP patients, approximately 35 were multiple sclerosis patients, and approximately 20 were healthy controls. Peripheral blood TCR-beta repertoires from patients with HTLV-I-associated myelopathy (HAM/TSP), patients with multiple sclerosis, and healthy controls were compared in the study using UMI-based sequencing.

Taken from cysteine to phenylalanine, the CDR3 has 16 residues. Here the CDR3 DNA is all that survives: 48 bases in frame from base 1. For CDR1 and CDR2, the germline V gene lists SGHRS and YFSETQ. Trimming removed 4 bases from V and 0 bases from J; the gene matches leave 7 bases unexplained. For this clonotype: This clone's antigen is unknown. Nothing much larger sits one base from this clone, and base qualities are not available.

Results and caveats for the whole study, not just this receptor: In a phylogenetic analysis, the repertoires of 18 out of 34 MS patients fell into a single cluster of related CDR3 sequences, pointing to a possible signature at the repertoire level. Across subjects, expanded clones never shared an identical CDR3 amino acid sequence, which suggests that the TCR-beta repertoires in every group were private. TCR clonal expansion was highest in HAM/TSP patients and lowest in MS patients, with MS patients falling below even healthy controls. The MS cluster showed no association with clinical or MRI features, and the authors stated that larger cohorts are needed.

Unsorted PBMC libraries were generated from 2 million PBMCs stored in RNAlater at -80 °C until RNA extraction. The multiple sclerosis patients were enrolled in a US clinical protocol that evaluated disease progression with magnetic resonance imaging. PBMCs were separated from peripheral blood using Ficoll-Hypaque density gradient centrifugation and then cryopreserved in liquid nitrogen. To synthesize cDNA, template-switch 5'RACE was performed with a primer carrying a 10-nucleotide random unique molecular identifier so that each TCR transcript was tagged. Over 190 million TCR-beta sequences, covering 15-18 subjects, were produced in each sequencing run. Total RNA was extracted with the RNeasy kit. The KAPA Real-time Library Amplification kit was used to amplify TCR-beta VDJ regions with primers for the TCR constant region and the 5'RACE anchor. A first PCR added sample indexes and Illumina adaptors, and a second PCR then raised library yield. The roughly 650 bp TCR product was size-selected on a 2% E-gel SizeSelection system after Ampure bead purification. Before pooling, libraries had their quality checked on a Bioanalyzer, their concentration measured with Qubit, and their quantity determined with the Kapa Library Quantification kit. An Illumina HiSeq 2500 was used to sequence the libraries paired-end at 2 x 150 bp. To increase sequence diversity, 25-30% phiX was spiked into each library pool. Turning to the authors' computational methods: The UMI-based MiGEC pipeline processed quality-filtered reads and removed over 80% of raw TCR sequences during error correction. IMGT germline references were used for aligning VDJ genes, and each clonotype was defined as a unique CDR3 amino acid sequence together with its V-J genes. Clonal expansion, Shannon diversity and CDR3 relatedness were evaluated with VDJtools (CalcPairwiseDistances, ClusterSamples), while phylogenetic trees were built in CLCbio workbench. A clone was classed as expanded if it had 8 or more unique UMIs, a cutoff based on coefficient-of-variation modelling across technical triplicates. TCRdb ran its own pipeline on the public reads, namely fastp trimming at Q25 and MiXCR clone calling, and kept in-frame beta chains. Each CDR3 protein appears once, grouped with its most common genes and DNA. The V and J calls shown here were made by TCRdb, not taken from the authors' results. The table for this sample lists roughly 27,000 distinct CDR3 sequences; 2% to 2.5% of them were counted only once. Around 2.5% of the sample is taken by the ten largest.

The TCR originated in a woman aged 45-60 years with multiple sclerosis. The chain was built from TRBV5-1 and TRBJ2-3; the junction holds 8 bases that match TRBD1. Source material: PBMCs. The DNA is TGCGCCAGCAGCCCAGGACAGGGTTTCAGCACAGATACGCAGTATTTT. Its protein product is CASSPGQGFSTDTQYF.